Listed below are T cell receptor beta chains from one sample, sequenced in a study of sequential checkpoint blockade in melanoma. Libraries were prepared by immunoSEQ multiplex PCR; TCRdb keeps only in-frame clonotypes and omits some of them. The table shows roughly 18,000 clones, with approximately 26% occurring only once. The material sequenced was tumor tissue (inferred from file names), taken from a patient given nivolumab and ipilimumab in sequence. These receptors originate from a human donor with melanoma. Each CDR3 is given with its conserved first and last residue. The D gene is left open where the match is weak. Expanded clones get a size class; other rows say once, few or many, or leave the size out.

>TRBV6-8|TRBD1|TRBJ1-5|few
CASSYDRTGRVNQPQHF
TGTGCCAGCAGTTACGACCGGACAGGGAGGGTGAATCAGCCCCAGCATTTT
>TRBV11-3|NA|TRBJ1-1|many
CASSHTFPGTTEAFF
TGTGCCAGCAGTCATACTTTTCCCGGGACAACTGAAGCTTTCTTT
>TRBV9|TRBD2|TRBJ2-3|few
CAIIAGELTDTQYF
TGTGCCATCATAGCGGGGGAACTCACAGATACGCAGTATTTT
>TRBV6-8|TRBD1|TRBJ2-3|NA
CASSEERGRRYTDTQYF
TGTGCCAGCAGTGAGGAAAGGGGGCGACGTTACACAGATACGCAGTATTTT
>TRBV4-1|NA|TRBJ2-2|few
CASSPSSAGELFF
TGCGCCAGCAGCCCGAGTTCTGCCGGGGAGCTGTTTTTT
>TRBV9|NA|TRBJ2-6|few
CASSVDAQLYSGANVLTF
TGTGCCAGCAGCGTAGATGCACAGTTATACTCTGGGGCCAACGTCCTGACTTTC
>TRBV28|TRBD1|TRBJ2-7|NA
CASSQTGNLYEQYF
TGTGCCAGCAGCCAGACAGGGAACCTCTACGAGCAGTACTTC
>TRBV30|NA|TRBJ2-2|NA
CAWSVPPTGNTGELFF
TGTGCCTGGAGTGTCCCCCCGACAGGGAACACCGGGGAGCTGTTTTTT
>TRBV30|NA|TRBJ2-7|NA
CAWKAAYEQYF
TGTGCCTGGAAAGCGGCGTACGAGCAGTACTTC
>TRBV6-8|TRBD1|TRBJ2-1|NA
CASSYSRTGVNEQFF
TGTGCCAGCAGTTACTCGAGGACAGGCGTTAATGAGCAGTTCTTC
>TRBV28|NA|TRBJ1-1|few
CASSPDGVSMNTEAFF
TGTGCCAGCAGTCCCGACGGCGTTAGCATGAACACTGAAGCTTTCTTT
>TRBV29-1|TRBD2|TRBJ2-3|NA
CSVAGASGRMADTQYF
TGCAGCGTTGCAGGGGCTAGCGGGAGGATGGCAGATACGCAGTATTTT
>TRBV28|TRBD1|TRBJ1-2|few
CASSLLGQGISGYTF
TGTGCCAGCAGTTTACTGGGACAGGGTATCTCTGGCTACACCTTC
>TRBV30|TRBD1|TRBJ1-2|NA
CALTGGEAGYTF
TGTGCCTTGACAGGGGGGGAAGCTGGCTACACCTTC
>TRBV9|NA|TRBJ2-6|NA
CASSEKGRANVLTF
TGTGCCAGCAGTGAGAAAGGGCGAGCCAACGTCCTGACTTTC
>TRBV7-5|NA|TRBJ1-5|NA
CASSFGTANQPQHF
TGTGCCAGCAGCTTCGGGACGGCCAATCAGCCCCAGCATTTT
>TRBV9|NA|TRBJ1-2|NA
CASSERSYGYTF
TGTGCCAGCAGTGAACGGAGCTATGGCTACACCTTC
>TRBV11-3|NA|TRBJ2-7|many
CASTKTEVSYEQYF
TGTGCCAGCACAAAAACGGAGGTTTCCTACGAGCAGTACTTC
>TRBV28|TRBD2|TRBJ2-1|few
CASSLFGGGVGNEQFF
TGTGCCAGCAGTTTATTCGGGGGGGGAGTGGGAAATGAGCAGTTCTTC
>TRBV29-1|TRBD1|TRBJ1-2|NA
CSVVGRTGGYGYTF
TGCAGCGTTGTAGGCAGGACAGGAGGCTATGGCTACACCTTC
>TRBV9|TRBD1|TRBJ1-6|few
CASSVEGQGYSPLHF
TGTGCCAGCAGCGTAGAAGGACAGGGATATTCACCCCTCCACTTT
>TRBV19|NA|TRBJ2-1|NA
CASSKAHNEQFF
TGTGCCAGTAGTAAGGCTCACAATGAGCAGTTCTTC
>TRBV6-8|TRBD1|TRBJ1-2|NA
CASRDRDVIYGYTF
TGTGCCAGCAGAGACAGGGATGTGATCTATGGCTACACCTTC
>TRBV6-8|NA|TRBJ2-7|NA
CASSFGHGEQYF
TGTGCCAGCAGCTTTGGACACGGCGAGCAGTACTTC
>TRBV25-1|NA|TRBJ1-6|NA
CASSAQDSSPLHF
TGTGCCAGCAGTGCCCAGGATTCTTCACCCCTCCACTTT
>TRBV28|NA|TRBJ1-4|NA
CASSSQRADEKLFF
TGTGCCAGCAGTTCGCAAAGAGCGGACGAAAAACTGTTTTTT
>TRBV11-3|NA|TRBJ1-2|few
CASSPGTIFDYGYTF
TGTGCCAGCAGCCCCGGAACCATATTCGACTATGGCTACACCTTC
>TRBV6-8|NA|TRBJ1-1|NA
CASSYEVNTEAFF
TGTGCCAGCAGTTACGAAGTTAACACTGAAGCTTTCTTT
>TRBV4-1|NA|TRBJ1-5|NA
CASSQEGSHSNQPQHF
TGCGCCAGCAGCCAAGAGGGATCACACAGCAATCAGCCCCAGCATTTT
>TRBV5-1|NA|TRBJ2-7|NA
CASSSVGGGYEQYF
TGCGCCAGCAGCTCCGTTGGGGGCGGATACGAGCAGTACTTC